The TCR beta chain under discussion was sequenced for a study of blood T cell repertoires in COVID-19. Study as a whole: PBMCs, B-cell-depleted T cells, or T cells provided the cDNA or gDNA that made up the material.

In the original analysis: Reference gene primer amplification gave nucleated cell count estimates. TCRdb's copy holds only in-frame clones and misses some; the assay was immunoSEQ multiplex PCR. V, J and clone size derive from that table, while D and trimming were established from the DNA sequence. The table shows 250,000 to 350,000 clones, with approximately 88% occurring only once. The study counted Cohort 3 donors as recovered given two negative PCRs, clearance, or symptom resolution. This CDR3 comprises 13 residues. Germline V gives CDR1 SGHTA, CDR2 FQGTGA. Trimming pared 1 base from V and 4 bases from J, leaving 7 bases between.

The specimen was PBMCs or T cells enriched from blood (not recorded which). This chain links TRBV7-3 with TRBJ2-5; D is perhaps TRBD1 (5 bases). This clonotype was obtained from a woman in her late teens or twenties who had recovered from COVID-19. CDR3 bases: TGTGCCAGCAGCTTAAGCCAGGGAGAGACCCAGTACTTC. Its translation: CASSLSQGETQYF.